The 14 T cell receptor beta chains presented below share a single source sample, sequenced in a study of blood T cell repertoires in COVID-19. Profiling relied on immunoSEQ multiplex PCR, and the TCRdb table lists in-frame clones only, not all of them. The sample lists 200,000 to 250,000 clones; around 87% were seen once. The source material was peripheral blood. All receptors come from a woman between 25 and 40 years old who had recovered from COVID-19.

This sequence joins TRBV7-9 and TRBJ2-3, with a weak D call TRBD2 (7 bases). CDR1 is SEHNR and CDR2 is FQNEAQ in the germline V gene (reference sequence). There are 14 residues in the CDR3. V was clipped by 8 bases and J by 6 bases, with 18 bases between them. The CDR3 DNA is TGTGCCAGCGAGGTTGGGGGGGCCGTTGATACGCAGTATTTT. Translating gives CASEVGGAVDTQYF.

The chain combines TRBV27 with TRBJ2-1; 9 bases are a match to TRBD2. V lost 3 bases to trimming and J lost 8 bases; unmatched junction nucleotides: 8. In germline, CDR1 is MNHEY, CDR2 SMNVEV (reference sequence). The CDR3 has 15 amino acids. This CDR3 reads CASSLRRGGLDEQFF. CDR3 DNA sequence: TGTGCCAGCAGTTTGAGGCGGGGGGGCCTAGATGAGCAGTTCTTC.

V is TRBV4-1 and J is TRBJ2-2; D might be TRBD1 (5 bases). In germline, CDR1 is MGHRA, CDR2 YSYEKL. The CDR3 is made up of 14 amino acids. Trimming cost V 0 bases and J 5 bases, with 7 bases left between them. The chain's CDR3 is CASSQDPGTGELFF. CDR3 DNA sequence: TGCGCCAGCAGCCAAGATCCAGGGACCGGGGAGCTGTTTTTT.

This clone was observed once. The V gene is TRBV7-9, the J gene TRBJ1-1, with D unclear. Between the trimmed V and J ends, which lost 5 bases and 1 base, there was a span of 14 bases. CDR1 is SEHNR and CDR2 is FQNEAQ in the germline V gene (reference sequence). The CDR3 totals 15 residues. This chain's CDR3 is CASSLLTAGNTEAFF. The CDR3 DNA sequence: TGTGCCAGCAGCCTACTTACCGCAGGGAACACTGAAGCTTTCTTT.

V and J are TRBV6-5 and TRBJ1-4; TRBD1 matches at 7 bases. Trimming at V came to 7 bases and at J to 0 bases, leaving 5 bases not matched to a gene. Germline CDR1 reads MNHEY; CDR2 reads SVGAGI. The CDR3 is made up of 15 amino acids. The CDR3 region is CASNHGTATNEKLFF. The CDR3 DNA reads TGTGCCAGCAATCACGGGACAGCAACTAATGAAAAACTGTTTTTT.

The chain joins TRBV2 to TRBJ2-5; TRBD2 agrees at 8 bases. This CDR3 contains 14 residues. CDR1 is SNHLY, CDR2 FYNNEI, per germline. V dropped 6 bases and J dropped 4; count of bases not matched to a gene: 7. The CDR3 coding sequence is TGTGCCAGCAGGACGGGGACTAGTGGAGAGACCCAGTACTTC. This gives the protein CASRTGTSGETQYF.

The chain couples TRBV6-1 to TRBJ1-1, with D unclear. Germline CDR1 is MNHNS and CDR2 is SASEGT. Trimming cost V 6 bases and J 5 bases, with 13 bases left between them. CDR3 length: 13 amino acids. The CDR3 DNA reads TGTGCCAGCAGGGGGAGTGGGGAGACTGAAGCTTTCTTT. This encodes CASRGSGETEAFF.

V is TRBV6-5 and J is TRBJ2-7, with TRBD1 identical over 7 bases. The CDR3 is 15 amino acids. After removal of 7 bases from V and 2 bases from J, the junction contained 11 bases not matched to a gene. The germline gives CDR1 MNHEY, CDR2 SVGAGI. CDR3 nucleotides: TGTGCCAGCAACCAGCTTCCGGGACAGACCTACGAGCAGTACTTC. Encoded protein: CASNQLPGQTYEQYF.

This chain connects TRBV3-1 (or the pseudogene TRBV3-2) to TRBJ2-4, with 7 bases aligning to TRBD1. V trimming: 2 bases; J trimming: 4 bases; junction bases outside the gene matches: 8. Germline loops: CDR1 LGHDT, CDR2 YNNKEL (reference sequence). This CDR3 spans 16 amino acids. CDR3 DNA: TGTGCCAGCAGCCAAACAGGGGTCCCTACTAAAAACATTCAGTACTTC. Its translation: CASSQTGVPTKNIQYF.

The rearrangement links TRBV9 to TRBJ2-5, with 8 nucleotides matching TRBD2. Germline V CDR1 and CDR2: SGDLS, YYNGEE. Germline trimming cut 6 bases from V and 3 bases from J; bases unmatched to any gene: 7. The CDR3 contains 14 residues. CDR3 in DNA: TGTGCCAGCAACGCGGGAGGATCCAAAGAGACCCAGTACTTC. Translation gives CASNAGGSKETQYF.

The chain employs TRBV5-1 and TRBJ1-1; D is possibly TRBD1 (6 bases). CDR3 length: 13 residues. Germline V gene lookup returns CDR1 SGHRS and CDR2 YFSETQ. Trimming removed 4 bases from V and 5 bases from J, with 12 bases in between. DNA of the CDR3: TGCGCCAGCAGCCAAAATCAGGGGACTGAAGCTTTCTTT. The encoded protein is CASSQNQGTEAFF.

V usage is TRBV5-1 and J usage is TRBJ2-1; 7 positions match TRBD2. Germline trimming cut 1 base from V and 0 bases from J; bases unmatched to any gene: 1. The CDR3 sequence is 15 residues long. Germline V CDR1 and CDR2: SGHRS, YFSETQ. The CDR3: CASSLSGDSYNEQFF. The CDR3 DNA reads TGCGCCAGCAGCTTGAGCGGGGACTCCTACAATGAGCAGTTCTTC.

The rearrangement links TRBV19 to TRBJ1-1, with 7 bases fitting TRBD1. CDR1 and CDR2 from the germline V gene are LNHDA and SQIVND (reference sequence). This CDR3 has 13 residues. Germline trimming cut 6 bases from V and 8 bases from J; bases unmatched to any gene: 9. The chain's CDR3 is CASREIGTAEAFF. CDR3 sequence (DNA): TGTGCCAGTAGAGAAATAGGGACAGCAGAAGCTTTCTTT. Based on the CDR3 plus reference TRBV19 and TRBJ1-1, the full variable domain is DGGITQSPKYLFRKEGQNVTLSCEQNLNHDAMYWYRQDPGQGLRLIYYSQIVNDFQKGDIAEGYSVSREKKESFPLTVTSAQKNPTAFYLCASREIGTAEAFFGQGTRLTVV.

The chain joins TRBV5-4 to TRBJ1-4; D might be TRBD1 (6 bases). Germline CDR1 reads SGHNT; CDR2 reads YYREEE (reference sequence). Trimming removed 1 base at V and 5 bases at J, with 9 bases between. The CDR3 runs to 14 residues. CDR3 bases: TGTGCCAGCAGCTTGCAGGGGTCGAATGAAAAACTGTTTTTT. Its protein product is CASSLQGSNEKLFF.